This entry features one T cell receptor (beta chain) sequence. The antigen remains undetermined. These data originate in a study of T cells and copy number aberrations in small-cell lung cancer. All donors were smokers or heavy second-hand smokers. Only macrodissected tumor regions expected to provide at least 150 ng DNA were selected. Overall study results and limits: Between roughly 75-98% of clones were confined to one tumor region.

The method was immunoSEQ multiplex PCR; TCRdb's version includes in-frame clones alone and lacks a portion of them. The sample has about 330 clones, 83% seen once. CDR1 and CDR2 from the germline V gene are MNHEY and SVGAGI. The V gene lost 0 bases and the J gene lost 6 bases, with 6 bases spanning the gap. This CDR3 contains 13 residues. Specimen: tumor tissue. The chain couples TRBV6-5 to TRBJ1-5, with D tentatively TRBD1 (5 bases). This TCR came from an older woman with small cell lung cancer. The CDR3 protein is CASSYSRGQPQHF. The CDR3 nucleotides read TGTGCCAGCAGTTACTCGAGGGGTCAGCCCCAGCATTTT.